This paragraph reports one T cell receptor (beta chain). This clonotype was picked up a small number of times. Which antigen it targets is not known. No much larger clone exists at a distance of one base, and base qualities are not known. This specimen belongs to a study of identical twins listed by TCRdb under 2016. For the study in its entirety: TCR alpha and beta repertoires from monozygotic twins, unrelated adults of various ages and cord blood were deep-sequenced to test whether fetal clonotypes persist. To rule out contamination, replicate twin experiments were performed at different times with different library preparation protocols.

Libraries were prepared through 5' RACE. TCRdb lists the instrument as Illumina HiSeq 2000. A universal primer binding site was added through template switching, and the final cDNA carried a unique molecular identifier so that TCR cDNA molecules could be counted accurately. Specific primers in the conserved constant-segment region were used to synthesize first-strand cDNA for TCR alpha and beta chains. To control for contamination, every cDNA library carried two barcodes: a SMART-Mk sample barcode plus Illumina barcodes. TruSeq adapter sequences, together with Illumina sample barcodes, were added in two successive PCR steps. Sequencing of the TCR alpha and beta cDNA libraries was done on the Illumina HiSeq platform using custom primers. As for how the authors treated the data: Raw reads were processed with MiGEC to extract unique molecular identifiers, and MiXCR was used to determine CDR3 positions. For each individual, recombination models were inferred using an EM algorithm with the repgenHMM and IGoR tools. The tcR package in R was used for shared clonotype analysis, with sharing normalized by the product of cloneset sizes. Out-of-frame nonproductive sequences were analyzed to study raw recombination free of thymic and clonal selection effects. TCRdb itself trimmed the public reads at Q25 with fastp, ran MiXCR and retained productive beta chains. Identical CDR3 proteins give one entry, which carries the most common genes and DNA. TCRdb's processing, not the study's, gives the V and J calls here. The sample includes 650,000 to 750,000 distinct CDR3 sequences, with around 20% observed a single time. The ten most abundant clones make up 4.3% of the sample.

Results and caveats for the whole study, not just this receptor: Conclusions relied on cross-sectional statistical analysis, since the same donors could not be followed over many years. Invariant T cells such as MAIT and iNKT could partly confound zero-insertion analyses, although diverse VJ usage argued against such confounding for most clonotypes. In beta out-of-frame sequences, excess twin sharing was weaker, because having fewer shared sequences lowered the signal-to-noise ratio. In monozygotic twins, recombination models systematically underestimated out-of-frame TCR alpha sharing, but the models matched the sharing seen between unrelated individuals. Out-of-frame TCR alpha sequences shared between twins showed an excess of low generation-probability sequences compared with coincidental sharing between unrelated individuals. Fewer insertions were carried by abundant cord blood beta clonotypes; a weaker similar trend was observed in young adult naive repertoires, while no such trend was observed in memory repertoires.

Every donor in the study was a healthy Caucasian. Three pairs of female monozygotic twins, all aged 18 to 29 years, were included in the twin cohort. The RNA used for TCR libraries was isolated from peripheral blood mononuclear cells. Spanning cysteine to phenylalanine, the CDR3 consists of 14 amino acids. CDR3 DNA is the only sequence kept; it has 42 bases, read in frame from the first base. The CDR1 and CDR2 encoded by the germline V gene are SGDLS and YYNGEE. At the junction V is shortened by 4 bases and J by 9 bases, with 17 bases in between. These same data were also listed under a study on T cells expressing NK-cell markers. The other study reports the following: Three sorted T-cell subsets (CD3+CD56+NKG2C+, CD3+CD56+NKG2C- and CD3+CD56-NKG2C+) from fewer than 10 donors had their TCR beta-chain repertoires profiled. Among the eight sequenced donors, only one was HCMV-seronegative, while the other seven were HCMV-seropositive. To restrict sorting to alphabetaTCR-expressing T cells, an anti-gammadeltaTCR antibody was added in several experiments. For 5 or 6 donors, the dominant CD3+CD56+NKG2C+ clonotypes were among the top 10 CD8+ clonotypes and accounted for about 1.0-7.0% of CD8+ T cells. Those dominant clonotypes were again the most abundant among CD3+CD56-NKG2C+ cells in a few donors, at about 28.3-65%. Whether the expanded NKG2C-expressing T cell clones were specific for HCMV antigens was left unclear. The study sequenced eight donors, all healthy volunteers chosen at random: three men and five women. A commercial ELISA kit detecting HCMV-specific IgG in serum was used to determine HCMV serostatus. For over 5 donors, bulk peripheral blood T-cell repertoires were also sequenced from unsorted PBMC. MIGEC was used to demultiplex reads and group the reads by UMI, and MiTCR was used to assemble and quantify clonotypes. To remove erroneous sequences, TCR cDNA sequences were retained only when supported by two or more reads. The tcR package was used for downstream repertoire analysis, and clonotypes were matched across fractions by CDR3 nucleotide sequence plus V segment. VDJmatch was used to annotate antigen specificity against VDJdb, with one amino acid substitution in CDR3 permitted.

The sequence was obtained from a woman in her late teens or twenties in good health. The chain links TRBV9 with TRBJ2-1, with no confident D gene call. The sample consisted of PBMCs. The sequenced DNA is TGTGCCAGCAGCACCGGCGGCGGATCGGGTGAGCAGTTCTTC. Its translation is CASSTGGGSGEQFF.